The present entry profiles one TCR beta chain with its context. Its antigen is currently not known. Base qualities are not at hand, and no much larger clone is one base apart. Using the deep immunoSEQ assay, TCR CDR3 regions were amplified from genomic DNA by multiplex PCR. Extracted genomic DNA from each cell subset was distributed evenly across all wells of several immunoSEQ 96-well plates, and each plate was treated as a replicate. For sorted subsets, 200 to 250 ng of genomic DNA, equivalent to around 29,000 T cell genomes, went into each replicate PCR. The purified libraries were quantified using a Qubit 3.0 fluorometer, sized with a Bioanalyzer 2100, and then quantified again using the KAPA Library Quantification kit. A separate single-read 150-cycle Illumina NextSeq 550 flow cell was used to sequence each immunoSEQ 96-well plate. For the original study's pipeline: Because the immunoSEQ output included only junctional sequences and no quality scores, the filtering could not be the same as the filtering used for full-length reads. Sequences were annotated with PyIR, a Python wrapper for IgBLAST v1.9, using IMGT germline references to assign V/J genes and CDR3. Reads with weak V/J assignments (E-value above 1e-6), missing CDR3, stop codons, out-of-frame junctions, or ambiguous translated residues were removed. V3J clonotypes were defined by identical inferred V gene, J gene, and CDR3 amino acid sequence. Percentage overlap between repertoires was computed as shared unique clonotypes divided by the size of the smaller repertoire. Richness of each repertoire was evaluated using RTK rarefaction, the Chao1 estimator, and Recon v2.1 estimates of unobserved clonotypes. OLGA was used to compute generation probabilities for all TCRbeta clonotypes that the gDNA method yielded from a handful of donors. Not all clones reach the TCRdb copy of this immuneACCESS table, which keeps in-frame sequences only. Checked studies attribute under half of the gap to unresolved V genes and leave the rest unexplained. V and J calls and clone size are as listed in that table; D and trimming were resolved from the DNA. In all, the sample holds 2,500,000 or so clones, and approximately 93% of those were seen once. The ten most abundant clones make up approximately 0.36% of the sample.

The entry originates in a study of shared clonotypes between healthy human individuals (TCRdb year 2020). As for the study more broadly: The cohort comprised two women and a few men aged 18 to 49 years. To estimate repertoire size and how much clonotype sharing occurs between individuals, the study deeply sequenced the blood TCR repertoires of about 5 healthy adults. Each donor's leukapheresis produced roughly between about 0.9 and 9.5 billion PBMCs. To increase sequencing depth and limit assay-specific biases, different laboratories used diverse techniques to prepare libraries and sequence TCR repertoires. For each donor, CD4 naive and CD4 memory were each run on three plates, CD8 naive on two plates, and CD8 memory on one plate.

Overall study results and their limits: Based on pairwise subsampling, the degree of clonotype sharing among donors was expected to be affected by sequencing depth. Even with the large sequencing depth, rarefaction of the sorted-subset datasets indicated that sequencing was incomplete. Larger estimated clonotype richness was generally found for naive subsets than for memory subsets. When a handful of donors were compared, the shared fraction of clonotypes was roughly 4.8% for naive CD4, roughly 3.3% for naive CD8, 2.3% for memory CD4, and roughly 0.4% for memory CD8. Clonotypes shared by all four sorted-subset donors showed higher generation probabilities than non-shared clonotypes. Sampling was restricted to blood, and TCR repertoires in tissues likely differ from the TCR repertoires found in blood. Because the study included only a small number of donors, the genetic and exposure-history diversity represented was limited.

Donors were healthy HIV-negative adults with no recently reported acute infections or vaccinations. All donors were Caucasian adults living in Nashville, Tennessee, USA. CD4+ T cells were enriched through magnetic negative selection, after which naive cells were positively selected on CD45RA and the remaining negative fraction served as the memory subset. Blood was collected by leukapheresis, and PBMCs were isolated by Ficoll-Histopaque density gradient centrifugation and then cryopreserved in liquid nitrogen vapor phase. Purity and quantity of every magnetically sorted T cell population were checked by analytical flow cytometry. Each sorted fraction had its genomic DNA isolated and then quantified by UV absorbance on a Nanodrop 2000c. Trimming takes 5 bases off V and 0 bases off J; junction bases not matched to a gene: 12. The CDR3 has 17 amino acids, counting the end cysteine and phenylalanine. Only the CDR3 portion is preserved as DNA: 51 bases, with reading frame beginning at the first base. The germline V gene supplies CDR1 SGHVS and CDR2 FNYEAQ.

The sequenced sample was naive CD4+ T cells from PBMCs. This specimen's cell subset or site label, interpreted: CD45RA+ positively selected. The TCR was taken from a man aged 18-30 years in good health. Some clones in this sample may be carry-over from other donors' samples. Here the chain combines TRBV7-6 and TRBJ1-1; 7 bases in the junction line up with TRBD1. The CDR3 reads CASSKVGTDHMNTEAFF. The nucleotides are TGTGCCAGCAGCAAAGTAGGGACAGATCACATGAACACTGAAGCTTTCTTT.